This TCR beta chain comes out of a study of CD8+CD57+ T cells in acquired aplastic anemia. Study as a whole: Across the sorted CD4+ and CD8+ cells, DNA amounts averaged about 3.2 ug.

Template material for TCR beta VDJ and CDR3 profiling consisted of genomic DNA. Using its own MiXCR run on the reads, TCRdb lists one record per CDR3 protein. The table records 150,000 to 200,000 distinct CDR3 sequences, more than 45% of them present only once. Patients who underwent sequencing had shown CD8+CD57+ cell expansion by flow cytometry. Each patient carried a diagnosis of severe acquired aplastic anemia. This CDR3 is built from 12 residues. The germline gives CDR1 SGHRS, CDR2 YFSETQ. V lost 0 bases and J 7 bases, leaving 5 bases between the germline ends. V is TRBV5-1 and J is TRBJ2-1, with unresolved D. The sequence came from a human donor with aplastic anemia. Sequenced sample: sorted CD4+, CD8+, or CD8+CD57+ T cells (not recorded which) from PBMCs. The chain's CDR3 is CASSLGENEQFF. The CDR3 DNA follows: TGCGCCAGCAGCTTGGGGGAAAATGAGCAGTTCTTC.